The sample holds a few counts of the clone carrying this T cell receptor (beta chain). The antigen is undetermined. Primers for the PCR totalled 60 Vbeta and 13 Jbeta. The table came from immunoSEQ multiplex PCR; TCRdb's copy has only in-frame clones and leaves some out. The table has 100,000 to 150,000 clones, around three quarters seen once; the top ten hold around 3.9%. Between the trimmed V and J ends, which lost 3 bases and 6 bases, there was a span of 11 bases. Germline values: CDR1 SGHNT, CDR2 YENEEA. CDR3 length: 14 amino acids. The record originates from a study of cytomegalovirus exposure and HLA in healthy donors. In the study overall: When fewer than 500 donors were genotyped, 80% to 90% of them were found to fall in the Caucasian-associated ancestry cluster. General study results and limits: Data from an earlier analysis indicated that most TCR beta V segments were productive either about 87% or about 30% of the time.

Sequencing was carried out using PBMCs. The receptor was isolated from a man between 40 and 49 years old in good health and CMV-seronegative. This sequence joins TRBV11-3 and TRBJ2-2, with D maybe TRBD1 (5 bases). The CDR3 nucleotides read TGTGCCAGCAGCTTTGACAGAGCAGCCGGGGAGCTGTTTTTT. Its protein is CASSFDRAAGELFF.